These 26 T cell receptor beta chains originate from one sample sequenced in a study of shared clonotypes between healthy human individuals. CD45RO-negative cells were positively selected for CCR7, leaving out terminally differentiated effector memory CD45RA+ cells. The protocol was immunoSEQ multiplex PCR, while the TCRdb copy is restricted to in-frame clones and leaves out a portion. The sample has roughly 2.1 million clones, 85% to 95% seen once. The sample comprised naive CD8+ T cells from PBMCs. All receptors derive from a man younger than 30 in good health. Some clones in this sample may be carry-over from other donors' samples.

The rearrangement uses TRBV19 and TRBJ1-5; 7 bases are shared with TRBD1. The CDR3 runs 16 residues. CDR1 is LNHDA and CDR2 is SQIVND in the germline V gene (reference sequence). V gave up 6 bases and J gave up 0 bases; unmatched junction bases: 8. CDR3 sequence reads: CASRLRDSDSNQPQHF. As DNA, the CDR3 is TGTGCCAGTAGGTTACGGGACAGCGATAGCAATCAGCCCCAGCATTTT.

V and J are TRBV5-1 and TRBJ2-2; possibly TRBD1 or TRBD2 for D (6 bases each). Trimming removed 1 base at V and 7 bases at J, with 11 bases between. Germline CDR1 reads SGHRS; CDR2 reads YFSETQ. The CDR3 consists of 14 residues. The CDR3 here is CASSLRRGHGELFF. The CDR3 bases are TGCGCCAGCAGCTTGAGACGGGGGCACGGGGAGCTGTTTTTT.

The V and J genes are TRBV4-2 and TRBJ2-7; 7 bases agree with TRBD2. Losses at the gene ends were 1 base for V and 5 bases for J; bases not matched to a gene: 11. Germline values: CDR1 LGHNA, CDR2 YNFKEQ. The CDR3 consists of 16 residues. CDR3: CASSQVPGLSGDEQYF. The CDR3 nucleotides are TGTGCCAGCAGCCAAGTGCCGGGACTATCGGGTGACGAGCAGTACTTC.

This clone occurred a few times. Within the sample, other DNA sequences also encode this same CDR3. The rearrangement joins TRBV5-1 to TRBJ2-7, with 13 bases fitting TRBD2. The V gene end was trimmed by 3 bases and the J gene end by 3 bases; junction bases not matched to a gene: 0. The CDR3 consists of 14 residues. The germline gives CDR1 SGHRS, CDR2 YFSETQ. The CDR3 bases are TGCGCCAGCAGCTGGACTAGCGGGAGCTACGAGCAGTACTTC. It is translated as CASSWTSGSYEQYF. Combining the CDR3 with reference TRBV5-1 and TRBJ2-7 gives the whole variable domain KAGVTQTPRYLIKTRGQQVTLSCSPISGHRSVSWYQQTPGQGLQFLFEYFSETQRNKGNFPGRFSGRQFSNSRSEMNVSTLELGDSALYLCASSWTSGSYEQYFGPGTRLTVT.

This rearrangement joins TRBV19 to TRBJ1-5; D call uncertain. CDR1 and CDR2 from the germline V gene are LNHDA and SQIVND (reference sequence). The CDR3 totals 12 residues. V lost 7 bases, J lost 6 bases, and 10 bases lay in between. The CDR3, as DNA: TGTGCCAGTAAGTTTAGAGGTCAGCCCCAGCATTTT. Translating gives CASKFRGQPQHF. The variable domain in full, with the rest retrieved from reference TRBV19 and TRBJ1-5, is DGGITQSPKYLFRKEGQNVTLSCEQNLNHDAMYWYRQDPGQGLRLIYYSQIVNDFQKGDIAEGYSVSREKKESFPLTVTSAQKNPTAFYLCASKFRGQPQHFGDGTRLSIL.

In its sample, this clone was seen a few times. Other nucleotide sequences from this sample produce the same CDR3. This chain links TRBV7-9 with TRBJ1-1; D gene unclear. The CDR3 is 11 amino acids. Germline V gene sequence: CDR1 SEHNR, CDR2 FQNEAQ (reference sequence). V lost 5 bases, J lost 5 bases, and 6 bases lay in between. The CDR3 region is CASSLGTEAFF. For the CDR3, the DNA is TGTGCCAGCAGCCTCGGTACTGAAGCTTTCTTT.

J is TRBJ1-1 and V is TRBV6-4; the D is unclear. Germline V gives CDR1 MRHNA, CDR2 SNTAGT. The CDR3 spans 15 residues. V gave up 3 bases and J gave up 4 bases, with 15 bases separating them. This CDR3 reads CASSEGWFRFTEAFF. In nucleotides, the CDR3 is TGTGCCAGCAGTGAAGGGTGGTTTCGTTTCACTGAAGCTTTCTTT.

Concerning this clone: The sample contains more than one DNA sequence encoding this CDR3. The J gene is TRBJ2-1, the V gene TRBV6-5; D gene uncertain. Between the trimmed V and J ends, which lost 3 bases and 4 bases, there was a span of 7 bases. Germline V CDR1 and CDR2: MNHEY, SVGAGI. CDR3 length: 13 amino acids. The CDR3 DNA follows: TGTGCCAGCAGTTATGGCGAGTACAATGAGCAGTTCTTC. Encoded protein: CASSYGEYNEQFF.

This chain links TRBV6-6 with TRBJ2-2; D gene uncertain. The CDR3 covers 13 residues. CDR1 and CDR2 from the germline V gene are MNHNY and SVGAGI (reference sequence). Trimming took off 4 bases at V and 6 bases at J, with 9 bases between the two ends. CDR3 in amino acids: CASSSQESGELFF. As DNA, the CDR3 is TGTGCCAGCAGTTCCCAAGAATCCGGGGAGCTGTTTTTT.

The chain couples TRBV9 to TRBJ2-5, with 10 bases lining up with TRBD2. The V gene's germline CDR1 is SGDLS and CDR2 YYNGEE. The CDR3 loop spans 14 amino acids. Germline trimming cut 4 bases from V and 4 bases from J; bases unmatched to any gene: 4. The CDR3 here is CASSSSGGRETQYF. As DNA, the CDR3 is TGTGCCAGCAGCTCTAGCGGGGGTAGAGAGACCCAGTACTTC.

For this clone: The same CDR3 also results from other DNA sequences found in this sample. The chain has TRBV19 and TRBJ1-1; 8 bases are a match to TRBD1. Germline V gene sequence: CDR1 LNHDA, CDR2 SQIVND (reference sequence). Unmatched junction bases numbered 3, after V lost 3 bases and J lost 0 bases. CDR3 length: 15 amino acids. CDR3 DNA sequence: TGTGCCAGTAGTATCCGGACAGGGATGAACACTGAAGCTTTCTTT. Translated: CASSIRTGMNTEAFF. The full variable domain, its missing parts supplied by reference TRBV19 and TRBJ1-1, is DGGITQSPKYLFRKEGQNVTLSCEQNLNHDAMYWYRQDPGQGLRLIYYSQIVNDFQKGDIAEGYSVSREKKESFPLTVTSAQKNPTAFYLCASSIRTGMNTEAFFGQGTRLTVV.

This clone appeared once. The chain recombines TRBV7-9 with TRBJ1-2; D is possibly TRBD1 (6 bases). V was cut by 2 bases and J by 6 bases, with 19 bases left in between. Germline values: CDR1 SEHNR, CDR2 FQNEAQ (reference sequence). The CDR3 has 16 residues. CDR3 bases: TGTGCCAGCAGCTTACTAGTGGGGGGCCCCTTGAATGGCTACACCTTC. Translating gives CASSLLVGGPLNGYTF.

This rearrangement joins TRBV27 to TRBJ2-7, with D perhaps TRBD1 (6 bases). CDR3 length equals 17 residues. Germline V gene lookup returns CDR1 MNHEY and CDR2 SMNVEV (reference sequence). V dropped 6 bases and J dropped 2 bases, with 23 bases sitting between them. CDR3 DNA sequence: TGTGCCAGCAGCTACCTCTCGGGCAGGGGCTACCCCTACGAGCAGTACTTC. This gives the protein CASSYLSGRGYPYEQYF.

Of note for this clone: The same CDR3 can be traced to other DNA sequences in this sample. V and J are TRBV9 and TRBJ2-1; D call uncertain. Germline CDR1 and CDR2: SGDLS and YYNGEE. The V and J ends lost 0 bases and 8 bases respectively, with 6 bases between them. The CDR3 spans 12 residues. CDR3 coding DNA: TGTGCCAGCAGCGTAGGTGAACATGAGCAGTTCTTC. It is translated as CASSVGEHEQFF.

This rearrangement joins TRBV28 to TRBJ1-3; D is possibly TRBD1 (6 bases). Looked up from germline, CDR1 is MDHEN and CDR2 is SYDVKM. The CDR3 is 15 residues long. V shed 3 bases and J shed 4 bases, with 13 bases lying between them. For the CDR3, the DNA is TGTGCCAGCAGTTTCCGCAGGGGAACGGGAAACACCATATATTTT. Encoded protein: CASSFRRGTGNTIYF.

The gene calls are TRBV6-6 and TRBJ2-3; 9 positions match TRBD2. CDR1 and CDR2 (germline): MNHNY, SVGAGI (reference sequence). V was clipped by 7 bases and J by 6 bases; unmatched bases: 8. The CDR3 contains 14 residues. Here the CDR3 reads CASTNWREGDTQYF. In DNA, the CDR3 is TGTGCCAGCACCAATTGGCGGGAGGGTGATACGCAGTATTTT.

This chain connects TRBV7-3 to TRBJ2-1; TRBD2 matches 8 bases. From germline, CDR1 is SGHTA and CDR2 FQGTGA. The CDR3 totals 15 residues. The V and J ends lost 5 bases and 8 bases, in that order; junction bases with no gene match: 11. DNA for the CDR3: TGTGCCAGCAGCCCTGTAGCGGGACCCGCGGATGAGCAGTTCTTC. Translation: CASSPVAGPADEQFF.

Turning to this clone: Other DNA variants within this sample encode the same CDR3. V is TRBV5-6 and J is TRBJ2-7; a possible D gene is TRBD1 (5 bases). From germline, CDR1 is SGHDT and CDR2 YYEEEE. This CDR3 region has 14 residues. Between the trimmed V and J ends, which lost 0 bases and 2 bases, there was a span of 9 bases. The chain's CDR3 is CASSLGAGPYEQYF. The CDR3 DNA is TGTGCCAGCAGCTTGGGGGCAGGGCCCTACGAGCAGTACTTC.

CDR3 sequence reads: CASSLSGDPHNYGYTF. CDR3 coding DNA: TGTGCCAGCAGCTTGTCCGGGGACCCGCATAACTATGGCTACACCTTC. The rearrangement links TRBV5-5 to TRBJ1-2; a possible D gene is TRBD1 (5 bases). Trimming took 1 base from V and 1 from J, leaving 14 bases between them. CDR1 SGHKS and CDR2 YYEKEE come from the germline V gene (reference sequence). The CDR3 runs 16 residues.

The rearrangement joins TRBV29-1 to TRBJ2-1, with a tentative D call TRBD1 (6 bases). The CDR3 totals 14 residues. V shed 6 bases and J shed 6 bases, with 18 bases lying between them. Germline V gene data show CDR1 as SQVTM and CDR2 as ANQGSEA. CDR3 in DNA: TGCAGCGTGGTTCACGGGACATGGGGCAATGAGCAGTTCTTC. It codes for CSVVHGTWGNEQFF.

V gene TRBV19 combines with J gene TRBJ1-5; maybe TRBD1 (6 bases). CDR3 length: 16 amino acids. Germline V gene lookup returns CDR1 LNHDA and CDR2 SQIVND (reference sequence). Trimming cost V 8 bases and J 4 bases, with 21 bases left between them. In nucleotides, the CDR3 is TGTGCCAGTCGGGACACGCCGGGGGGGCCAAATCAGCCCCAGCATTTT. Encoded protein: CASRDTPGGPNQPQHF.

This rearrangement joins TRBV7-9 to TRBJ2-7; D perhaps matches TRBD2 (6 bases). The CDR3 sequence is 15 residues long. Germline lookup yields CDR1 SEHNR and CDR2 FQNEAQ (reference sequence). V was trimmed by 7 bases and J by 0 bases, leaving 16 bases between them. The CDR3 loop reads CASTTWEAYSYEQYF. The CDR3, as DNA: TGTGCCAGCACCACATGGGAGGCCTACTCCTACGAGCAGTACTTC.

The chain recombines TRBV6-5 with TRBJ1-5; the D is unclear. V lost 11 bases and J lost 0, with 14 bases in between. The germline V gene encodes CDR1 MNHEY and CDR2 SVGAGI. The CDR3 has 14 amino acids. The CDR3 sequence is CAVAPAYSNQPQHF. CDR3 in DNA: TGTGCCGTAGCACCAGCTTATAGCAATCAGCCCCAGCATTTT.

This clone occurred once. The chain uses TRBV2 and TRBJ2-7; D might be TRBD2 (5 bases). CDR1 and CDR2 (germline): SNHLY, FYNNEI. The CDR3 extends over 15 amino acids. V lost 9 bases to trimming and J lost 5 bases, with 23 bases between them. The chain's CDR3 is CASRGGAVRVDEQYF. The DNA for the CDR3 is TGTGCCAGTAGAGGAGGCGCAGTCCGTGTCGACGAGCAGTACTTC.

The chain employs TRBV29-1 and TRBJ1-2, with D possibly matching TRBD1 (6 bases). The germline V gene encodes CDR1 SQVTM and CDR2 ANQGSEA. V dropped 7 bases and J dropped 4 bases, with 16 bases sitting between them. The CDR3 consists of 13 residues. The CDR3 region is CSALSAGAYGYTF. The CDR3 bases are TGCAGCGCTTTGAGTGCAGGGGCCTATGGCTACACCTTC.

The CDR3 DNA reads as TGCGCCAGCAGCCAAGATTGGACGGAAAACACTGAAGCTTTCTTT. Translation: CASSQDWTENTEAFF. The rearrangement joins TRBV4-3 to TRBJ1-1; D not resolved. V dropped 0 bases and J dropped 2 bases, with 10 bases sitting between them. Germline V gives CDR1 LGHNA, CDR2 YSLEER. This CDR3 is 15 amino acids long.